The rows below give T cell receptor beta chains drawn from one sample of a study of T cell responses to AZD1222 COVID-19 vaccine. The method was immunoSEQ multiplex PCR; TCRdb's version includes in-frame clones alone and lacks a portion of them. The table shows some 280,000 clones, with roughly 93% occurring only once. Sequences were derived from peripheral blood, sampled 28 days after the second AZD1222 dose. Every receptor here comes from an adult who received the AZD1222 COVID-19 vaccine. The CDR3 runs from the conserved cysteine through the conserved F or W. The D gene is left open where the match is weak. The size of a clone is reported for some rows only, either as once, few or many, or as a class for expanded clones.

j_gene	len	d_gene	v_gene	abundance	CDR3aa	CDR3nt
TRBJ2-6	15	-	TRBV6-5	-	CASSLRPSGANVLTF	TGTGCCAGCAGTTTACGCCCCTCTGGGGCCAACGTCCTGACTTTC
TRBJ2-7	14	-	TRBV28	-	CASSGRDRPYEQYF	TGTGCCAGCAGTGGGCGAGACAGGCCCTACGAGCAGTACTTC
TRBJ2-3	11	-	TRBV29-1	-	CSVTSTDTQYF	TGCAGCGTCACTAGCACAGATACGCAGTATTTT
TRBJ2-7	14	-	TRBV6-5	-	CASSPGRSSYEQYF	TGTGCCAGCAGCCCAGGAAGGAGCTCCTACGAGCAGTACTTC
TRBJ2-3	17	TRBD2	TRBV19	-	CASSTLGRSGSADTQYF	TGTGCCAGTAGTACCCTCGGACGTAGCGGGAGTGCGGATACGCAGTATTTT
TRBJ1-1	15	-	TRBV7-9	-	CASSLGGASSGEAFF	TGTGCCAGCAGCTTAGGCGGGGCCTCCTCGGGTGAAGCTTTCTTT
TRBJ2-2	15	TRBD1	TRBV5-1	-	CASSAGQGKAGELFF	TGCGCCAGCAGCGCGGGACAGGGGAAGGCCGGGGAGCTGTTTTTT
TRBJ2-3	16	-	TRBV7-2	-	CASSWTNRGVVDTQYF	TGTGCCAGCAGCTGGACTAACCGGGGAGTCGTTGATACGCAGTATTTT
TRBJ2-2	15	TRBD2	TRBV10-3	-	CAISGASGRTGELFF	TGTGCCATCAGTGGGGCTAGCGGGAGAACCGGGGAGCTGTTTTTT
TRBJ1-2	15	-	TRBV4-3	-	CASSQDTVQSYGYTF	TGCGCCAGCAGCCAAGATACGGTCCAGTCCTATGGCTACACCTTC
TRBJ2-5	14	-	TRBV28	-	CASSLPSALETQYF	TGTGCCAGCAGTTTACCCTCCGCCCTGGAGACCCAGTACTTC
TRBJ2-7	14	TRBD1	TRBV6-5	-	CASSYSQGAYEQYF	TGTGCCAGCAGTTACTCGCAGGGGGCCTACGAGCAGTACTTC
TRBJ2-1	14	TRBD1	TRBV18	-	CASSPRQGAYEQFF	TGTGCCAGCTCACCAAGACAGGGGGCCTATGAGCAGTTCTTC
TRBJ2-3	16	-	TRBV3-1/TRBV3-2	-	CASSGVSTGSTDTQYF	TGTGCCAGCAGCGGGGTCTCAACAGGGAGCACAGATACGCAGTATTTT
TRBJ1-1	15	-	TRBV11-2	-	CASSATRTMGTEAFF	TGTGCCAGCAGCGCTACTAGGACCATGGGCACTGAAGCTTTCTTT
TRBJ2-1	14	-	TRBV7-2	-	CASSLGTGRNEQFF	TGTGCCAGCAGCTTAGGTACAGGACGGAATGAGCAGTTCTTC
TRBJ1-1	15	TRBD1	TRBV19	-	CASWTGGVRGTEAFF	TGTGCCAGTTGGACAGGGGGCGTCCGGGGAACTGAAGCTTTCTTT
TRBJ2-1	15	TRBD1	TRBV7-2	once	CASSFSTGISNEQFF	TGTGCCAGCAGCTTCTCGACAGGGATTTCCAATGAGCAGTTCTTC
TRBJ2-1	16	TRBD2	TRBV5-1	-	CASSPTTSGGNNEQFF	TGCGCCAGCAGCCCAACCACTAGCGGGGGCAACAATGAGCAGTTCTTC
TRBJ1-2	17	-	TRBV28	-	CASSSSIYIASNYGHTF	TGTGCCAGCAGTTCCTCTATTTACATCGCCTCTAACTATGGCCACACCTTC
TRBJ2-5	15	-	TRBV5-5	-	CASSVPGRSQETQYF	TGTGCCAGCAGCGTACCGGGACGCAGCCAAGAGACCCAGTACTTC
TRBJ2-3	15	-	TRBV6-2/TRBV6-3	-	CASSSIALGTDTQYF	TGTGCCAGCAGCTCTATAGCCTTGGGCACAGATACGCAGTATTTT
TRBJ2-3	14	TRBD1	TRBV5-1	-	CASSLQGTTDTQYF	TGCGCCAGCAGCTTACAGGGGACCACAGATACGCAGTATTTT
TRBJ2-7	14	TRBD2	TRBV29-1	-	CSVELAGNYYEQYF	TGCAGCGTGGAACTAGCGGGGAATTACTACGAGCAGTACTTC
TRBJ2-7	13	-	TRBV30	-	CAWSGSADYEQYF	TGTGCCTGGAGTGGATCAGCGGACTACGAGCAGTACTTC
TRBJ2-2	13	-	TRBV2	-	CASRPNLAGELFF	TGTGCCAGCAGGCCGAACTTGGCCGGGGAGCTGTTTTTT
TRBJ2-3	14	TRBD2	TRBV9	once	CASSAGGSTDTQYF	TGTGCCAGCAGCGCGGGGGGTAGCACAGATACGCAGTATTTT
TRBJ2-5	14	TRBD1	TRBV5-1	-	CASTWGQPQETQYF	TGCGCCAGCACCTGGGGACAGCCCCAAGAGACCCAGTACTTC
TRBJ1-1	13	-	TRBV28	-	CASSLAGAGEAFF	TGTGCCAGCAGTTTAGCGGGGGCAGGTGAAGCTTTCTTT
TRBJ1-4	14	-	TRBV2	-	CASSEVTTNEKLFF	TGTGCCAGCAGTGAAGTTACAACTAATGAAAAACTGTTTTTT
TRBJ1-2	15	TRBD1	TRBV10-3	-	CAISEGTGDFYGYTF	TGTGCCATCAGTGAGGGGACAGGCGACTTCTATGGCTACACCTTC
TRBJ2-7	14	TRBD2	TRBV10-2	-	CASSTSGGAYEQYF	TGCGCCAGCAGTACTAGCGGGGGAGCCTACGAGCAGTACTTC
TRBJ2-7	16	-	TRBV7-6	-	CASSLASGGGGYEQYF	TGTGCCAGCAGCTTAGCTTCCGGGGGCGGTGGCTACGAGCAGTACTTC
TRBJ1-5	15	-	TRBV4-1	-	CASSQDQGRGQPQHF	TGCGCCAGCAGCCAAGATCAGGGTAGGGGTCAGCCCCAGCATTTT
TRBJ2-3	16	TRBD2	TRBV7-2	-	CASSFDSGGAIDTQYF	TGTGCCAGCAGCTTTGATAGCGGGGGGGCAATAGATACGCAGTATTTT
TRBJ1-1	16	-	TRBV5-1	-	CASSPAVIGPNTEAFF	TGCGCCAGCAGCCCCGCTGTAATCGGTCCGAACACTGAAGCTTTCTTT
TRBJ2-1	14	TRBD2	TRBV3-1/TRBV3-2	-	CASSQVSGSREQFF	TGTGCCAGCAGCCAAGTCAGCGGGAGTCGGGAGCAGTTCTTC
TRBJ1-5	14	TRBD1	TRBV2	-	CASSLTGGRQPQHF	TGTGCCAGCAGTTTAACAGGGGGCAGGCAGCCCCAGCATTTT
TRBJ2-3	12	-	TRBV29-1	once	CSVTQGYGTQYF	TGCAGCGTCACACAGGGCTATGGTACGCAGTATTTT
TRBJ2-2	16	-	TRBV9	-	CASSASGTEGAGELFF	TGTGCCAGCAGCGCCTCCGGGACTGAAGGGGCCGGGGAGCTGTTTTTT
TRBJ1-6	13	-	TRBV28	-	CASKQGGNSPLHF	TGTGCCAGCAAGCAGGGAGGGAATTCACCCCTCCACTTT
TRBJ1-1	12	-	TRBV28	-	CATLVGSTEAFF	TGTGCCACCCTGGTCGGAAGCACTGAAGCTTTCTTT
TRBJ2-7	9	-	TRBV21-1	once	CASNSEQYF	TGTGCCAGCAACAGCGAGCAGTACTTC
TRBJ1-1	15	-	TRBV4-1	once	CASSQDDRFGTEAFF	TGCGCCAGCAGCCAAGATGACCGTTTCGGCACTGAAGCTTTCTTT
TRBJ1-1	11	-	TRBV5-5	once	CASSPNTEAFF	TGTGCCAGCAGCCCTAACACTGAAGCTTTCTTT
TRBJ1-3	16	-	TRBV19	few	CASTLARQSSGNTIYF	TGTGCCAGTACACTTGCCCGACAAAGCTCTGGAAACACCATATATTTT
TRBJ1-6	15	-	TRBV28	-	CASRVGSSYNSPLHF	TGTGCCAGCAGGGTAGGGAGCTCCTATAATTCACCCCTCCACTTT
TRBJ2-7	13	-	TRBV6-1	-	CASSEFGHYEQYF	TGTGCCAGCAGTGAATTCGGGCACTACGAGCAGTACTTC
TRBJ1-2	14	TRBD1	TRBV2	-	CASSGQGLLVGYTF	TGTGCCAGCAGTGGACAGGGCCTCCTAGTTGGCTACACCTTC